The clone carrying this TCR beta chain was seen a few times. Antigen specificity is unknown. This record comes from a study of radiation and T cells in renal cell carcinoma. Described time point: blood 4 weeks post-SBRT, at nephrectomy. The treatment is: 15 Gy SBRT to primary tumor, nephrectomy 4 weeks later. Nephrectomy followed 15 Gy stereotactic body radiation by 4 weeks. Blood was sampled at baseline, 2 weeks and 4 weeks after SBRT. Regarding the study as a whole: Without pretreatment biopsies, baseline tumor clonotype presence was undetermined. From baseline, blood top tumor clonotypes peaked at 2 weeks post-radiation.

CDR1 MDHEN and CDR2 SYDVKM come from the germline V gene. This CDR3 is built from 15 residues. Trimming pared 5 bases from V and 4 bases from J, leaving 17 bases between. Measured with immunoSEQ multiplex PCR; TCRdb has only the in-frame clones, and not every one. The sample lists around 100,000 clones, more than 65% occurring once. Source: blood, taken from a patient whose treatment included radiotherapy and nephrectomy. This clonotype originated in a man aged 55-75 years with renal cell carcinoma. This chain connects TRBV28 to TRBJ1-1; possibly TRBD1 for D (6 bases). The CDR3 here is CASSKLQGGVTEAFF. The CDR3 nucleotides are TGTGCCAGCAGTAAATTACAGGGAGGCGTCACTGAAGCTTTCTTT. The full variable domain, with the rest looked up from reference TRBV28 and TRBJ1-1, is DVKVTQSSRYLVKRTGEKVFLECVQDMDHENMFWYRQDPGLGLRLIYFSYDVKMKEKGDIPEGYSVSREKKERFSLILESASTNQTSMYLCASSKLQGGVTEAFFGQGTRLTVV.